Shown below are 14 T cell receptor beta chains from a single sample sequenced in a study of neurological immune-mediated disorders. TCRdb redid the calling of the 5' RACE reads with MiXCR, one entry per CDR3 protein. The sample gives tens of thousands of distinct CDR3 sequences, over 5.5% of which show up once; approximately 1.3% is in the top ten. Sequencing was carried out using CD4+ T cells from blood. These receptors all stem from a woman under 30 with multiple sclerosis.

This clonotype was seen ten or more times. This chain connects TRBV30 to TRBJ1-1; 7 bases align to TRBD1. CDR3 length: 14 amino acids. V was pared by 4 bases and J by 1 base, with 6 bases of the junction left unmatched. Germline V gene lookup returns CDR1 GTSNPN and CDR2 SVGIG (reference sequence). The DNA for the CDR3 is TGTGCCTGGACTTACCGGGACAGGAACACTGAAGCTTTCTTT. This translates into CAWTYRDRNTEAFF.

This clonotype was recorded many times. V is TRBV5-6 and J is TRBJ2-1; tentative D call: TRBD2 (6 bases). V lost 0 bases and J lost 0, with 7 bases in between. The CDR3 spans 15 residues. Germline V gives CDR1 SGHDT, CDR2 YYEEEE. The CDR3 nucleotides are TGTGCCAGCAGCTTGGTCGGGAGCTCCTACAATGAGCAGTTCTTC. Encoded protein: CASSLVGSSYNEQFF.

The rearrangement links TRBV19 to TRBJ2-7; no clear D. Trimming stripped 5 bases from V and 2 bases from J, with 10 bases between. Germline CDR1 is LNHDA and CDR2 is SQIVND (reference sequence). CDR3 length: 13 residues. The CDR3 region has the DNA TGTGCCAGTAGTCAGGCCGCAGCCTACGAGCAGTACTTC. The encoded protein is CASSQAAAYEQYF.

This clonotype was picked up many times. The CDR3: CASSYPNRDTYNQPQHF. The CDR3 DNA reads TGTGCCAGCAGTTATCCTAACAGAGACACCTACAATCAGCCCCAGCATTTT. This chain uses TRBV6-1 with TRBJ1-5, with D uncertain. CDR3 size: 17 residues. CDR1 and CDR2 (germline): MNHNS, SASEGT. Trimming removed 5 bases at V and 3 bases at J, with 20 bases between.

This clonotype appeared many times. This chain uses TRBV5-8 with TRBJ2-3; D possibly corresponds to TRBD1 (7 bases). V lost 0 bases to trimming and J lost 2 bases, with 10 bases between them. The CDR3 extends over 15 amino acids. The germline V gene encodes CDR1 SGHTS and CDR2 YDEGEE. CDR3 in amino acids: CASSLGGTVTDTQYF. CDR3 nucleotides: TGTGCCAGCAGCTTGGGCGGGACAGTCACAGATACGCAGTATTTT. Together with reference TRBV5-8 and TRBJ2-3, the CDR3 gives the full variable domain: EAGVTQSPTHLIKTRGQQATLRCSPISGHTSVYWYQQALGLGLQFLLWYDEGEERNRGNFPPRFSGRQFPNYSSELNVNALELEDSALYLCASSLGGTVTDTQYFGPGTRLTVL.

This clonotype has ten or more counts. This sequence joins TRBV28 and TRBJ2-4; 7 nucleotides agree with TRBD1. The CDR3 loop spans 14 amino acids. Trimming took 5 bases from V and 8 from J; bases not matched to a gene: 9. In germline, CDR1 is MDHEN, CDR2 SYDVKM. This CDR3 is CASSPVYRGHIQYF. Here the CDR3 DNA reads TGTGCCAGCAGTCCAGTCTACAGGGGACACATTCAGTACTTC. The variable domain in full, with the rest retrieved from reference TRBV28 and TRBJ2-4, is DVKVTQSSRYLVKRTGEKVFLECVQDMDHENMFWYRQDPGLGLRLIYFSYDVKMKEKGDIPEGYSVSREKKERFSLILESASTNQTSMYLCASSPVYRGHIQYFGAGTRLSVL.

This clonotype turned up a few times. The chain employs TRBV6-5 and TRBJ1-2; the match to TRBD1 covers 7 bases. Germline V gene lookup returns CDR1 MNHEY and CDR2 SVGAGI. This CDR3 region has 14 residues. The trim removed 0 bases at V and 4 bases at J, leaving 2 bases unmatched. Here the CDR3 reads CASSYSRQGYGYTF. In DNA form, the CDR3 reads TGTGCCAGCAGTTACTCGAGACAGGGCTATGGCTACACCTTC.

Ten or more counts support this clonotype. DNA of the CDR3: TGTGCCAGCAGTTTAGCGGGAGGTAGGACTGGGGCCAACGTCCTGACTTTC. Translation gives CASSLAGGRTGANVLTF. This rearrangement joins TRBV12-3 or TRBV12-4 to TRBJ2-6; possibly TRBD2 for D (6 bases). This CDR3 has 17 residues. V lost 0 bases and J lost 2, with 11 bases in between.

This clonotype has a count of ten or more. The gene calls are TRBV10-3 and TRBJ2-7; 8 bases match TRBD1. The V gene's germline CDR1 is ENHRY and CDR2 SYGVKD. Trimming cost V 11 bases and J 2 bases; bases outside gene matches: 8. The CDR3 has 13 residues. CDR3 sequence: CASLDRVTYEQYV. The CDR3 DNA is TGTGCCTCTCTGGACAGGGTGACCTACGAGCAGTACGTC.

This clonotype showed up many times. In DNA, the CDR3 is TGCAGTGCTAGAGTTAGGGCGACGGGAAACACTGAAGCTTTCTTT. Translated, it gives CSARVRATGNTEAFF. This sequence joins TRBV20-1 and TRBJ1-1, with D unclear. There are 15 residues in the CDR3. Germline V CDR1 and CDR2: DFQATT, SNEGSKA (reference sequence). V was pared by 1 base and J by 2 bases, with 14 bases between.

This clonotype was observed many times. The rearrangement links TRBV7-2 to TRBJ1-5; D uncertain. V gave up 0 bases and J gave up 0 bases, with 9 bases separating them. From germline, CDR1 is SGHTA and CDR2 FQGNSA. The CDR3 loop spans 16 amino acids. The CDR3 DNA is TGTGCCAGCAGCTTAGCCCATAGATATAGCAATCAGCCCCAGCATTTT. This gives the protein CASSLAHRYSNQPQHF. The complete variable domain, with remaining parts taken from reference TRBV7-2 and TRBJ1-5, reads GAGVSQSPSNKVTEKGKDVELRCDPISGHTALYWYRQSLGQGLEFLIYFQGNSAPDKSGLPSDRFSAERTGGSVSTLTIQRTQQEDSAVYLCASSLAHRYSNQPQHFGDGTRLSIL.

This clonotype has a count of ten or more. The CDR3 is CASSLRDEQFF. The CDR3 DNA sequence: TGTGCCAGCAGTTTGAGGGATGAGCAGTTCTTC. This chain connects TRBV12-3 or TRBV12-4 to TRBJ2-1; a weak D match, TRBD2 (5 bases). There are 11 residues in the CDR3. Trimming left V 3 bases short and J 8 bases short, with 5 bases between.

This clonotype was found many times. The chain links TRBV5-6 to TRBJ2-2; unclear D gene. The CDR3 spans 13 residues. V shed 4 bases and J shed 3 bases, with 7 bases lying between them. Germline V lookup: CDR1 SGHDT, CDR2 YYEEEE. The CDR3 is CASSPQHTGELFF. Written as DNA, the CDR3 is TGTGCCAGCAGCCCTCAGCACACCGGGGAGCTGTTTTTT.

The table lists this clonotype with many counts. The chain recombines TRBV11-3 with TRBJ2-1, with 9 bases matching TRBD1. The CDR3 covers 15 residues. Looked up from germline, CDR1 is SGHNT and CDR2 is YENEEA. The V gene end was trimmed by 4 bases and the J gene end by 2 bases; junction bases not matched to a gene: 3. This chain's CDR3 is CASSSGTGPYNEQFF. CDR3 DNA: TGTGCCAGCAGCTCCGGGACAGGGCCCTACAATGAGCAGTTCTTC.